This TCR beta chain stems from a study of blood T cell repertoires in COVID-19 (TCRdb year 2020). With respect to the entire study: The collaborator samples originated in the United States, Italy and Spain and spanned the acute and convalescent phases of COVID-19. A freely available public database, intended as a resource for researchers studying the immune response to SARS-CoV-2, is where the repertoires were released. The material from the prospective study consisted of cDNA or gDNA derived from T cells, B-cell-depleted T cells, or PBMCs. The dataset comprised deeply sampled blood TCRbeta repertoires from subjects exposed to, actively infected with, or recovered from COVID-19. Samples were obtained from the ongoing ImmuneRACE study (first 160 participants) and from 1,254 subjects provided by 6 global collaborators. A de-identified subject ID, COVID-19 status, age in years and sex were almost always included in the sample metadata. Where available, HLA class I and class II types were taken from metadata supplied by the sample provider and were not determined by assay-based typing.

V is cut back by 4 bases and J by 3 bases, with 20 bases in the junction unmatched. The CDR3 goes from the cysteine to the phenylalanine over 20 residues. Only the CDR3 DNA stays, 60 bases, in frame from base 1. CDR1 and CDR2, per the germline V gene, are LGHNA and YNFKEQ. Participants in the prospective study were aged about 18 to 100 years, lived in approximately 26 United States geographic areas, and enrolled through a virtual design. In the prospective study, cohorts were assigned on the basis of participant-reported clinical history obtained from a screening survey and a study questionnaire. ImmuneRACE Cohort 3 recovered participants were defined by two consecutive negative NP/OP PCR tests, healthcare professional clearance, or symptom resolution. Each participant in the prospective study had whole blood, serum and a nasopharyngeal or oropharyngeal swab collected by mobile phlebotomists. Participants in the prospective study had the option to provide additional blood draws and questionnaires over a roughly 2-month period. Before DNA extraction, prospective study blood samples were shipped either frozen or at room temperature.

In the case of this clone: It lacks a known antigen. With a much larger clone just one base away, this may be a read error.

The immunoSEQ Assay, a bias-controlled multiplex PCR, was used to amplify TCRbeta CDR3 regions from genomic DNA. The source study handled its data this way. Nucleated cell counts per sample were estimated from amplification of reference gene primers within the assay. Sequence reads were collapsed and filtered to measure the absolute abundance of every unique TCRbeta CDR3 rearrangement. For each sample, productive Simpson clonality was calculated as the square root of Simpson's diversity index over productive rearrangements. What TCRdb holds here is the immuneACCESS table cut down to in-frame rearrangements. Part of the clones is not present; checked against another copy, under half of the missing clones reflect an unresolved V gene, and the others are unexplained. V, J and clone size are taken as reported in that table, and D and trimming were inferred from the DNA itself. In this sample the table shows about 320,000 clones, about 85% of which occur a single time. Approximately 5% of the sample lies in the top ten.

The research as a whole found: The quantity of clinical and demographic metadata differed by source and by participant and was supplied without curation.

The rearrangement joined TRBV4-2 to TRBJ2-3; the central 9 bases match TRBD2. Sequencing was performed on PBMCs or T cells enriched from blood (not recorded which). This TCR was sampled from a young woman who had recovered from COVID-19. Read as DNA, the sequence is TGTGCCAGCAGCCCTCGGGGAGTCACTCGCGGGGGGGGAGGAACAGATACGCAGTATTTT. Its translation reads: CASSPRGVTRGGGGTDTQYF.